Below are 7 T cell receptor beta chains sequenced from a single sample in a study of graft-versus-host responses after intestinal transplantation. Measured with immunoSEQ multiplex PCR; TCRdb has only the in-frame clones, and not every one. The data contain tens of thousands of clones, roughly 90% of them singletons. The sample consisted of bone marrow, taken nearly 750 days after intestinal transplantation. Source of these receptors: a human patient who received an intestinal transplant, so some T cells may come from the graft donor.

The rearrangement uses TRBV7-9 and TRBJ2-7; perhaps TRBD1 as D (6 bases). There are 13 residues in the CDR3. Germline V gene data show CDR1 as SEHNR and CDR2 as FQNEAQ (reference sequence). The V gene lost 3 bases and the J gene lost 1 base, with 7 bases spanning the gap. CDR3 sequence reads: CASSFRGSYEQYF. The CDR3 region has the DNA TGTGCCAGCAGCTTTAGGGGGTCCTACGAGCAGTACTTC.

CDR3 amino acids: CASSLNSGISYNEQFF. The CDR3 coding sequence is TGCGCCAGCAGCCTAAATTCCGGGATCTCCTACAATGAGCAGTTCTTC. The chain uses TRBV4-1 and TRBJ2-1; D is perhaps TRBD2 (5 bases). Trimming took 4 bases from V and 0 from J, leaving 13 bases between them. The CDR3 is 16 amino acids. Per the germline V gene, CDR1 is MGHRA and CDR2 is YSYEKL.

V usage is TRBV14 and J usage is TRBJ2-7; D remains ambiguous. Germline V gene data show CDR1 as SGHDN and CDR2 as FVKESK. The CDR3 runs to 13 residues. V gave up 0 bases and J gave up 4 bases, with 7 bases separating them. CDR3 sequence reads: CASSQDRYYEQYF. The CDR3 DNA is TGTGCCAGCAGCCAAGATCGGTATTACGAGCAGTACTTC.

The V and J genes are TRBV2 and TRBJ1-1, with a weak D call TRBD1 (5 bases). CDR3 size: 11 residues. Germline V gives CDR1 SNHLY, CDR2 FYNNEI. V was cut by 9 bases and J by 5 bases, with 10 bases left in between. This CDR3 reads CARTGGTEAFF. The DNA for the CDR3 is TGTGCCAGGACCGGGGGGACTGAAGCTTTCTTT.

This chain connects TRBV7-9 to TRBJ2-6; D is ambiguous. The V end lost 0 bases, the J end lost 2 bases, and 2 bases lay between the germline ends. The germline CDR1 and CDR2 sequences are SEHNR and FQNEAQ (reference sequence). CDR3 length: 14 residues. The chain's CDR3 is CASSLAAGANVLTF. The CDR3, as DNA: TGTGCCAGCAGCTTAGCGGCTGGGGCCAACGTCCTGACTTTC.

This rearrangement joins TRBV9 to TRBJ1-5; D might be TRBD1 (6 bases). Germline V gene lookup returns CDR1 SGDLS and CDR2 YYNGEE. V shed 0 bases and J shed 3 bases, with 10 bases lying between them. The CDR3 length is 15 residues. CDR3 bases: TGTGCCAGCAGCGTAGGGGGGGCTTCCAATCAGCCCCAGCATTTT. As protein: CASSVGGASNQPQHF. Variable domain in full (rest from reference TRBV9 and TRBJ1-5): DSGVTQTPKHLITATGQRVTLRCSPRSGDLSVYWYQQSLDQGLQFLIQYYNGEERAKGNILERFSAQQFPDLHSELNLSSLELGDSALYFCASSVGGASNQPQHFGDGTRLSIL.

The V call is TRBV6-5, the J call TRBJ1-5; no definite D call. This CDR3 is 10 amino acids long. Per germline, CDR1 MNHEY and CDR2 SVGAGI. V lost 11 bases and J 6 bases, leaving 8 bases between the germline ends. CDR3 bases: TGTGCCGCCGGGTTTCAGCCCCAGCATTTT. Translated, it gives CAAGFQPQHF.